Sequencing of this TCR beta chain was carried out in a study of blood T cell repertoires in COVID-19. Study details: Acute-phase and convalescent COVID-19 samples originated in the United States, Italy and Spain. PBMCs, B-cell-depleted T cells, or T cells provided the cDNA or gDNA that made up the material.

The data were produced by immunoSEQ multiplex PCR, yet TCRdb's version contains in-frame clones alone and is incomplete. The repertoire includes some 42,000 clones, approximately 88% of them detected once, and over 3.5% sits in the top ten. From germline, CDR1 is GTSNPN and CDR2 SVGIG (reference sequence). The J segment lost 3 bases and the V segment lost 1 base, leaving 1 base of the junction unmatched. The CDR3 runs to 15 residues. J is TRBJ2-1 and V is TRBV30; 12 bases are a match to TRBD2. The sequence was collected from a human donor in a cohort sampled during active COVID-19. Material for sequencing was peripheral blood. The CDR3 spells CAWSGLAGVYNEQFF. CDR3 coding DNA: TGTGCCTGGAGTGGACTAGCGGGAGTCTACAATGAGCAGTTCTTC.